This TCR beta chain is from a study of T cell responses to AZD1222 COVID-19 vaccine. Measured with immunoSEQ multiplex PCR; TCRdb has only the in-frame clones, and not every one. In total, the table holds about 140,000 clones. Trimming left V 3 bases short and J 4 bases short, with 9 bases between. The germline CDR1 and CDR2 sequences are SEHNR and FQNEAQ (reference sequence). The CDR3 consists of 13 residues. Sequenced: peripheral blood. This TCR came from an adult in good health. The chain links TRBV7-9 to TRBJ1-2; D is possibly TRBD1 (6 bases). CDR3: CASSFSQGYGYTF. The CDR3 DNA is TGTGCCAGCAGCTTCTCACAGGGCTATGGCTACACCTTC.